A selection of T cell receptor beta chains follows, all from one sample in a study of cytomegalovirus exposure and HLA in healthy donors. TCRdb keeps only in-frame clones here, not all; method: immunoSEQ multiplex PCR. This sample has around 130,000 clones, with roughly 86% found just once. Sequencing was performed on PBMCs. Source of these receptors: a man aged 25-40 years in good health and CMV-seronegative. CDR3s include the opening cysteine and the closing phenylalanine or tryptophan. A D gene is named only where the DNA matches it firmly. Size tells how often a clone was seen (once, few, many) or the class of an expanded clone, and some rows leave it out.

>TRBV7-9|NA|TRBJ2-5|NA
CASSLAGTHQETQYF
TGTGCCAGCAGCTTAGCTGGGACACACCAAGAGACCCAGTACTTC
>TRBV18|medium-sized|TRBJ2-2|NA
CASSESGELFF
TGTGCCAGCTCAGAGTCCGGGGAGCTGTTTTTT
>TRBV7-9|NA|TRBJ2-7|TRBD1
CASRLQGSSSYEQYF
TGTGCCAGCAGACTACAGGGGTCTAGCTCCTACGAGCAGTACTTC
>TRBV2|NA|TRBJ2-3|TRBD2
CASTRTGLPTDTQYF
TGTGCCAGCACCCGAACGGGACTACCAACAGATACGCAGTATTTT
>TRBV7-2|NA|TRBJ2-6|NA
CASSWGGGTGANVLTF
TGTGCCAGCAGCTGGGGAGGGGGAACTGGGGCCAACGTCCTGACTTTC
>TRBV18|NA|TRBJ1-2|TRBD1
CASSPRDSGYGYTF
TGTGCCAGCTCACCTCGGGACAGCGGATATGGCTACACCTTC
>TRBV6-5|NA|TRBJ1-5|TRBD1
CASRTTGGAHQPQHF
TGTGCCAGCAGGACCACAGGGGGGGCTCATCAGCCCCAGCATTTT
>TRBV4-1|NA|TRBJ2-2|NA
CASSPQALPGELFF
TGCGCCAGCAGCCCTCAGGCCCTCCCCGGGGAGCTGTTTTTT
>TRBV2|NA|TRBJ2-5|NA
CASSERETQYF
TGTGCCAGCAGTGAGAGGGAGACCCAGTACTTC
>TRBV11-2|once|TRBJ1-2|NA
CASSRTEGRGYTF
TGTGCCAGCAGCCGAACGGAGGGGCGAGGCTACACCTTC
>TRBV7-2|NA|TRBJ1-1|NA
CASRTSATINTEAFF
TGTGCCAGCAGAACCTCTGCGACAATTAACACTGAAGCTTTCTTT